The 5 T cell receptor beta chains below all came from one sample that was sequenced in a study of blood T cells in healthy people across ages. Sample-barcoded 5' priming and a J-beta primer mix drove a second PCR of 7 to 11 cycles. TCRdb re-called the 5' RACE reads with MiXCR, one entry per CDR3 protein. The sample carries around 900,000 distinct CDR3 sequences, around 54% recorded once. The material sequenced was blood. The receptors stem from a woman in her sixties or seventies in good health.

The chain uses TRBV20-1 and TRBJ2-5; 8 bases match TRBD1. The CDR3 loop spans 13 amino acids. The V and J ends lost 6 bases and 1 base, in that order; junction bases with no gene match: 4. CDR1 is DFQATT, CDR2 SNEGSKA, per germline (reference sequence). In nucleotides, the CDR3 is TGCAGTGCATTAACAGGGGGCCAAGAGACCCAGTACTTC. Protein product: CSALTGGQETQYF.

This chain uses TRBV20-1 with TRBJ2-5; 8 nucleotides match TRBD1. The junction had 6 bases not matched to a gene; V was cut back by 1 base and J by 5 bases. Germline V CDR1 and CDR2: DFQATT, SNEGSKA (reference sequence). This CDR3 has 14 residues. The CDR3 protein is CSARVTGAGETQYF. DNA for the CDR3: TGCAGTGCTAGAGTGACAGGGGCAGGGGAGACCCAGTACTTC.

This clonotype was detected a few times. The chain is built from TRBV30 and TRBJ2-3; 7 bases align to TRBD2. Germline lookup yields CDR1 GTSNPN and CDR2 SVGIG (reference sequence). The junction had 6 bases not matched to a gene; V was cut back by 6 bases and J by 3 bases. The CDR3 totals 13 residues. CDR3: CACQREITDTQYF. CDR3 nucleotide sequence: TGTGCCTGTCAGCGGGAAATAACAGATACGCAGTATTTT.

The CDR3 is CASSQDLAGAQETQYF. The CDR3 DNA follows: TGTGCCAGCAGCCAAGACCTAGCGGGAGCCCAAGAGACCCAGTACTTC. V usage is TRBV3-1 and J usage is TRBJ2-5; 10 bases are shared with TRBD2. Germline CDR1 is LGHDT and CDR2 is YNNKEL (reference sequence). V lost 0 bases, J lost 1 base, and 2 bases stayed unmatched. CDR3 length: 16 amino acids.

The genes are TRBV28 and TRBJ1-5; D is unclear. The length of the CDR3 is 14 residues. V gave up 2 bases and J gave up 3 bases, with 8 bases separating them. Per the germline V gene, CDR1 is MDHEN and CDR2 is SYDVKM. This chain's CDR3 is CASSLGRNNQPQHF. The CDR3 DNA is TGTGCCAGCAGTTTAGGGCGGAACAATCAGCCCCAGCATTTT.